These T cell receptor beta chains were read from a single sample in a study of OX40 agonist ivuxolimab in advanced cancers. Sequenced by immunoSEQ multiplex PCR; TCRdb stores in-frame clones only, minus some. The data contain some 70,000 clones, about 89% of them singletons. Sample: CD4+ or CD8+ T cells sorted from blood, taken in a trial of the OX40 agonist ivuxolimab. The receptors here all came from an adult with an advanced solid tumor such as melanoma, head and neck, liver or kidney cancer. CDR3s include the opening cysteine and the closing phenylalanine or tryptophan. D genes are given only for firm matches. Expanded clones get a size class; other rows say once, few or many, or leave the size out.

V	J	D	size	CDR3	DNA
TRBV5-8	TRBJ2-3	TRBD2	-	CASSPGLAGGWGTDTQYF	TGTGCCAGCAGCCCCGGACTAGCGGGAGGTTGGGGCACAGATACGCAGTATTTT
TRBV9	TRBJ1-3	-	-	CASSVGAGWSGNTIYF	TGTGCCAGCAGCGTAGGCGCGGGGTGGTCTGGAAACACCATATATTTT
TRBV15	TRBJ2-7	-	few	CATSRDVGAYEQYF	TGTGCCACCAGCAGAGACGTGGGGGCCTACGAGCAGTACTTC
TRBV6-5	TRBJ1-5	-	once	CASSPLRVLGEPQHF	TGTGCCAGCAGTCCACTCCGGGTCCTGGGGGAGCCCCAGCATTTT
TRBV28	TRBJ1-2	TRBD1	once	CASMTGNYGYTF	TGTGCCAGCATGACAGGGAACTATGGCTACACCTTC
TRBV18	TRBJ1-5	TRBD1	-	CASSPGTGKQPQHF	TGTGCCAGCTCACCCGGGACAGGGAAACAGCCCCAGCATTTT
TRBV19	TRBJ2-1	-	-	CASRESSYNEQFF	TGTGCCAGTAGAGAGAGCTCCTACAATGAGCAGTTCTTC
TRBV11-3	TRBJ2-1	TRBD2	-	CASSKSGSHYNEQFF	TGTGCCAGCAGTAAAAGCGGGAGCCACTACAATGAGCAGTTCTTC
TRBV5-4	TRBJ2-5	-	-	CASSLIGSDETQYF	TGTGCCAGCAGCTTGATAGGGTCAGATGAGACCCAGTACTTC
TRBV28	TRBJ1-2	-	-	CASSFQAYRRGYTF	TGTGCCAGCAGTTTCCAGGCGTATCGGCGAGGCTACACCTTC
TRBV11-2	TRBJ2-7	TRBD2	few	CASSLTGGSYEQYF	TGTGCCAGCAGCTTAACGGGAGGGTCCTACGAGCAGTACTTC
TRBV25-1	TRBJ1-5	TRBD1	-	CASSRTGSVQPQHF	TGTGCCAGCAGTAGGACAGGGAGTGTCCAGCCCCAGCATTTT
TRBV6-5	TRBJ2-7	-	-	CASSYRETYEQYF	TGTGCCAGCAGTTACCGAGAAACCTACGAGCAGTACTTC
TRBV20-1	TRBJ2-7	TRBD2	once	CSANSGSEQYF	TGCAGTGCTAATAGCGGGTCAGAGCAGTACTTC
TRBV4-1	TRBJ2-5	-	-	CASSQVAYQETQYF	TGCGCCAGCAGCCAAGTAGCGTACCAAGAGACCCAGTACTTC
TRBV7-9	TRBJ2-1	TRBD1	-	CASSSGQGRYNEQFF	TGTGCCAGCAGCTCGGGACAGGGGAGGTACAATGAGCAGTTCTTC
TRBV4-3	TRBJ1-6	-	once	CASSQSTAKNSPLHF	TGCGCCAGCAGCCAATCGACGGCAAAGAATTCACCCCTCCACTTT
TRBV7-2	TRBJ2-4	-	-	CASSLILGGQNIQYF	TGTGCCAGCAGCCTGATTCTAGGCGGCCAAAACATTCAGTACTTC
TRBV4-2	TRBJ1-2	-	-	CASSLGTTGDNYGYTF	TGTGCCAGCAGCCTAGGGACTACAGGAGATAACTATGGCTACACCTTC
TRBV18	TRBJ1-2	TRBD1	-	CASSPGTGGLANYGYTF	TGTGCCAGCTCACCTGGGACAGGGGGCCTAGCTAACTATGGCTACACCTTC
TRBV5-1	TRBJ2-1	TRBD2	-	CASSFRTSGLFEQFF	TGCGCCAGCAGCTTCCGGACTAGCGGCCTTTTTGAGCAGTTCTTC
TRBV10-3	TRBJ1-5	-	once	CAISDQGTHQAQPQHF	TGTGCCATCAGTGATCAGGGAACTCACCAAGCTCAGCCCCAGCATTTT
TRBV2	TRBJ2-5	-	-	CASSLGAYQETQYF	TGTGCCAGCAGCTTAGGGGCTTACCAAGAGACCCAGTACTTC
TRBV7-9	TRBJ2-7	-	-	CASSFREYYEQYF	TGTGCCAGCAGCTTCAGGGAGTACTACGAGCAGTACTTC
TRBV29-1	TRBJ1-3	-	-	CSVGVSSGNTIYF	TGCAGCGTTGGGGTTAGCTCTGGAAACACCATATATTTT
TRBV10-2	TRBJ1-5	-	-	CASSEWSEQPQHF	TGCGCCAGCAGTGAGTGGAGCGAACAGCCCCAGCATTTT
TRBV6-1	TRBJ2-7	TRBD1	-	CASSVRGGQGAYEQYF	TGTGCCAGCAGTGTAAGGGGGGGACAGGGGGCCTACGAGCAGTACTTC
TRBV7-9	TRBJ1-6	-	-	CASRPGFNSPLHF	TGTGCCAGCAGGCCGGGGTTCAATTCACCCCTCCACTTT
TRBV2	TRBJ2-7	-	few	CASSLAGDEQYF	TGTGCCAGCAGCCTGGCTGGGGACGAGCAGTACTTC
TRBV29-1	TRBJ2-5	TRBD1	few	CSVNSNRGRETQYF	TGCAGCGTTAATAGCAACAGGGGGAGAGAGACCCAGTACTTC
TRBV9	TRBJ2-5	TRBD1	few	CASSVGTDETQYF	TGTGCCAGCAGCGTGGGGACAGACGAGACCCAGTACTTC
TRBV11-2	TRBJ1-1	-	-	CASSPDLNTEAFF	TGTGCCAGCAGCCCGGACTTAAACACTGAAGCTTTCTTT
TRBV5-8	TRBJ2-2	-	-	CAGQSRDFYTGELFF	TGTGCCGGTCAGAGCCGGGACTTCTACACCGGGGAGCTGTTTTTT
TRBV7-9	TRBJ2-7	-	-	CASSFKEGFSSYEQYF	TGTGCCAGCAGCTTTAAAGAGGGATTCTCCTCCTACGAGCAGTACTTC
TRBV6-6	TRBJ2-7	TRBD2	-	CASSSTSGSSYEQYF	TGTGCCAGCAGTTCAACTAGCGGGAGCTCCTACGAGCAGTACTTC
TRBV5-4	TRBJ2-3	-	-	CASSLGPQTDTQYF	TGTGCCAGCAGCTTAGGGCCACAGACAGATACGCAGTATTTT
TRBV9	TRBJ1-6	-	-	CASSPAGNSNSPLHF	TGTGCCAGCAGCCCCGCAGGGAATTCGAATTCACCCCTCCACTTT
TRBV7-9	TRBJ2-3	-	-	CASSFGDTQYF	TGTGCCAGCAGCTTCGGGGATACGCAGTATTTT
TRBV27	TRBJ2-1	TRBD1	-	CASSLSPKDRVYNEQFF	TGTGCCAGCAGTTTATCGCCAAAGGACAGGGTCTACAATGAGCAGTTCTTC
TRBV4-2	TRBJ2-3	-	-	CASSPLGDTQYF	TGTGCCAGCAGCCCCTTGGGGGATACGCAGTATTTT
TRBV10-1	TRBJ2-7	-	-	CASSDSGSGGEQYF	TGCGCCAGCAGTGACTCCGGGTCCGGGGGCGAGCAGTACTTC
TRBV19	TRBJ1-5	-	-	CASSIPQGGDQPQHF	TGTGCCAGTAGTATCCCCCAAGGCGGGGATCAGCCCCAGCATTTT
TRBV19	TRBJ2-3	-	-	CASSSRGNTQYF	TGTGCCAGCAGTTCCAGGGGCAATACGCAGTATTTT
TRBV4-2	TRBJ1-3	-	-	CASSQDHPRSGNTIYF	TGTGCCAGCAGCCAAGATCATCCACGATCTGGAAACACCATATATTTT
TRBV27	TRBJ1-1	-	-	CASRYTPGHTEAFF	TGTGCCAGCAGGTATACACCGGGACACACTGAAGCTTTCTTT
TRBV5-6	TRBJ2-5	TRBD2	-	CASSLPRAGAQYF	TGTGCCAGCAGCTTGCCGAGGGCGGGGGCCCAGTACTTC
TRBV7-2	TRBJ2-4	-	-	CASSKVLDIQYF	TGTGCCAGCAGCAAGGTCCTCGACATTCAGTACTTC
TRBV2	TRBJ2-2	TRBD1	-	CASRTGGFNTGELFF	TGTGCCAGCCGGACAGGGGGCTTCAACACCGGGGAGCTGTTTTTT
TRBV5-6	TRBJ1-1	-	-	CASSPGVYMNTEAFF	TGTGCCAGCAGCCCGGGGGTCTACATGAACACTGAAGCTTTCTTT
TRBV29-1	TRBJ1-1	TRBD1	-	CSWTGVGVNTEAFF	TGCAGTTGGACAGGTGTAGGGGTTAACACTGAAGCTTTCTTT
TRBV25-1	TRBJ2-6	-	once	CASSKDLWANVLTF	TGTGCCAGCAGTAAAGATCTCTGGGCCAACGTCCTGACTTTC
TRBV5-1	TRBJ1-4	TRBD1	-	CASSWGDRGLNEKLFF	TGCGCCAGCAGCTGGGGGGACAGGGGGCTGAATGAAAAACTGTTTTTT
TRBV9	TRBJ2-3	-	-	CASSVRSNTDTQYF	TGTGCCAGCAGCGTAAGATCAAACACAGATACGCAGTATTTT
TRBV28	TRBJ1-2	-	-	CASRRPGGSWSYGYTF	TGTGCCAGCAGGAGGCCGGGGGGTTCTTGGTCCTATGGCTACACCTTC